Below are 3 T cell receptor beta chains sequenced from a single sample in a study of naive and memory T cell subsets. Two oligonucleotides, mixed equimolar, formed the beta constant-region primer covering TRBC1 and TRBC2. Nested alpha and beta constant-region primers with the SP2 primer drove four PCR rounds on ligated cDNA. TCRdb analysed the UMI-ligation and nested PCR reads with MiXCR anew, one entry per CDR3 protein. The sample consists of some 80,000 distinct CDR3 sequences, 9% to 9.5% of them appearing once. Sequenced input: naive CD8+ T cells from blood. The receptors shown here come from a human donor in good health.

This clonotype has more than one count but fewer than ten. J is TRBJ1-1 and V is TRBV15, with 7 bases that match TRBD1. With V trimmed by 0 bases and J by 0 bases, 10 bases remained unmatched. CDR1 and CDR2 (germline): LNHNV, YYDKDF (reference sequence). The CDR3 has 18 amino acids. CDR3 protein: CATSRDQLTGFMNTEAFF. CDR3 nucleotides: TGTGCCACCAGCAGAGATCAGTTGACAGGGTTCATGAACACTGAAGCTTTCTTT.

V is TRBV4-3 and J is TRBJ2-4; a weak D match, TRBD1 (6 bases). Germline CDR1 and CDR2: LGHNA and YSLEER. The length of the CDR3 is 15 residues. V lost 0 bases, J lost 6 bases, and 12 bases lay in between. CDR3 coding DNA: TGCGCCAGCAGCCAAGATCAGGGGCGAGTAAACATTCAGTACTTC. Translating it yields CASSQDQGRVNIQYF.

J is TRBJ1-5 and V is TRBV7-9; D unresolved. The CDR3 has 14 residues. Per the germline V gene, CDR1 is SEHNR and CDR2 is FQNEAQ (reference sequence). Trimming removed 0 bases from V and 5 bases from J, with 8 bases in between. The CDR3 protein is CASSLASADQPQHF. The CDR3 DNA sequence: TGTGCCAGCAGCTTAGCTTCTGCTGATCAGCCCCAGCATTTT. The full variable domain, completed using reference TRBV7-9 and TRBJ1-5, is DTGVSQNPRHKITKRGQNVTFRCDPISEHNRLYWYRQTLGQGPEFLTYFQNEAQLEKSRLLSDRFSAERPKGSFSTLEIQRTEQGDSAMYLCASSLASADQPQHFGDGTRLSIL.